These T cell receptor beta chains were read from a single sample in a study of T cells after yellow fever vaccination. Using its own MiXCR run on the 5' RACE reads, TCRdb lists one record per CDR3 protein. The sample holds about 340,000 distinct CDR3 sequences; 4% are singletons and the top ten take approximately 25%. The sample here was PBMCs, taken 5 days after the yellow fever booster vaccination. Receptor source: a man younger than 35 who received the YFV17D yellow fever vaccine. Both conserved end residues are part of each CDR3. D genes are given only for firm matches. Rows give clone size only sometimes, using once, few, many, or a class for an expanded clone.

v_gene: TRBV5-4; j_gene: TRBJ2-7; abundance: NA; d_gene: NA; CDR3aa: CASSLDSSSYEQYF; CDR3nt: TGTGCCAGCAGCTTGGACTCAAGCTCCTACGAGCAGTACTTC
v_gene: TRBV12-3/TRBV12-4; j_gene: TRBJ2-3; abundance: few; d_gene: NA; CDR3aa: CASTRGAASTDTQYF; CDR3nt: TGTGCCAGCACCCGGGGGGCCGCTAGCACAGATACGCAGTATTTT
v_gene: TRBV27; j_gene: TRBJ2-7; abundance: few; d_gene: TRBD1; CDR3aa: CASSPGGTGTYEQYF; CDR3nt: TGTGCCAGCAGCCCTGGTGGGACAGGGACCTACGAGCAGTACTTC
v_gene: TRBV20-1; j_gene: TRBJ1-1; abundance: few; d_gene: TRBD1; CDR3aa: CSARGQGTATEAFF; CDR3nt: TGCAGTGCTAGGGGACAGGGGACAGCAACTGAAGCTTTCTTT
v_gene: TRBV29-1; j_gene: TRBJ2-3; abundance: NA; d_gene: TRBD2; CDR3aa: CCVGGLAGGNTDTQYF; CDR3nt: TGCTGCGTCGGCGGGCTAGCGGGGGGAAACACAGATACGCAGTATTTT
v_gene: TRBV5-1; j_gene: TRBJ2-3; abundance: NA; d_gene: TRBD1; CDR3aa: CASSRDRAFSDTQYF; CDR3nt: TGCGCCAGCAGCCGGGACAGGGCGTTTTCGGATACGCAGTATTTT
v_gene: TRBV9; j_gene: TRBJ2-7; abundance: NA; d_gene: NA; CDR3aa: CASSVDPKSEQYF; CDR3nt: TGTGCCAGCAGCGTAGACCCGAAATCGGAGCAGTACTTC
v_gene: TRBV3-1; j_gene: TRBJ2-5; abundance: many; d_gene: NA; CDR3aa: CASSRRDSRFGMSQYF; CDR3nt: TGTGCCAGCAGCCGCCGGGACTCTAGGTTTGGAATGAGCCAGTACTTC
v_gene: TRBV4-2; j_gene: TRBJ1-4; abundance: few; d_gene: NA; CDR3aa: CASSHPQAPTSNEKLFF; CDR3nt: TGTGCCAGCAGCCACCCCCAGGCACCTACAAGTAATGAAAAACTGTTTTTT
v_gene: TRBV29-1; j_gene: TRBJ2-2; abundance: many; d_gene: NA; CDR3aa: CSVEDWGSEDSTGELFF; CDR3nt: TGCAGCGTTGAAGATTGGGGTTCTGAGGATTCCACCGGGGAGCTGTTTTTT
v_gene: TRBV18; j_gene: TRBJ1-4; abundance: few; d_gene: NA; CDR3aa: CASSPAEALAEKLFF; CDR3nt: TGTGCCAGCTCACCGGCGGAGGCGCTCGCTGAAAAACTGTTTTTT
v_gene: TRBV20-1; j_gene: TRBJ2-5; abundance: few; d_gene: NA; CDR3aa: CSAPRGLTRETQYF; CDR3nt: TGCAGTGCCCCTCGGGGCCTTACGAGGGAGACCCAGTACTTC
v_gene: TRBV5-1; j_gene: TRBJ1-6; abundance: NA; d_gene: NA; CDR3aa: CASSLIGDTSYNSPLHF; CDR3nt: TGCGCCAGCAGCTTGATAGGGGATACCTCCTATAATTCACCCCTCCACTTT
v_gene: TRBV7-9; j_gene: TRBJ1-2; abundance: few; d_gene: TRBD1; CDR3aa: CASSLEGTGYGYTF; CDR3nt: TGTGCCAGCAGCTTAGAGGGGACAGGGTATGGCTACACCTTC
v_gene: TRBV4-3; j_gene: TRBJ2-5; abundance: many; d_gene: TRBD2; CDR3aa: CASSQWGGVQETQYF; CDR3nt: TGCGCCAGCAGCCAGTGGGGAGGGGTCCAGGAGACCCAGTACTTC
v_gene: TRBV7-9; j_gene: TRBJ2-1; abundance: NA; d_gene: NA; CDR3aa: CASSLALAHNEQFF; CDR3nt: TGTGCCAGCAGCTTAGCCCTAGCCCACAATGAGCAGTTCTTC
v_gene: TRBV20-1; j_gene: TRBJ1-5; abundance: NA; d_gene: NA; CDR3aa: CSANPRGFYNQPQHF; CDR3nt: TGCAGTGCTAACCCGCGGGGATTCTATAATCAGCCCCAGCATTTT
v_gene: TRBV24-1; j_gene: TRBJ1-5; abundance: NA; d_gene: NA; CDR3aa: CATSDSTGQPQHF; CDR3nt: TGTGCCACCAGTGATTCCACGGGGCAGCCCCAGCATTTT
v_gene: TRBV12-3/TRBV12-4; j_gene: TRBJ1-5; abundance: few; d_gene: NA; CDR3aa: CASRGSGNQPQHF; CDR3nt: TGTGCCAGCAGAGGGAGTGGCAATCAGCCCCAGCATTTT
v_gene: TRBV4-2; j_gene: TRBJ2-5; abundance: NA; d_gene: NA; CDR3aa: CASSQVLQETQYF; CDR3nt: TGTGCCAGCAGCCAGGTCCTCCAAGAGACCCAGTACTTC
v_gene: TRBV7-3; j_gene: TRBJ2-2; abundance: many; d_gene: TRBD2; CDR3aa: CASSPGTSGSGELFF; CDR3nt: TGTGCCAGCAGCCCCGGGACTAGCGGTAGCGGGGAGCTGTTTTTT
v_gene: TRBV6-6; j_gene: TRBJ2-1; abundance: NA; d_gene: NA; CDR3aa: CASSYSRQAGSYNEQFF; CDR3nt: TGTGCCAGCAGTTACTCGAGACAGGCGGGCTCCTACAATGAGCAGTTCTTC
v_gene: TRBV4-2; j_gene: TRBJ2-5; abundance: NA; d_gene: TRBD2; CDR3aa: CASSQDWTSGQETQYF; CDR3nt: TGTGCCAGCAGCCAAGATTGGACTAGCGGTCAAGAGACCCAGTACTTC
v_gene: TRBV7-2; j_gene: TRBJ1-6; abundance: NA; d_gene: NA; CDR3aa: CASSLRPEDSPLHF; CDR3nt: TGTGCCAGCAGCTTAAGACCGGAGGATTCACCCCTCCACTTT
v_gene: TRBV7-9; j_gene: TRBJ2-3; abundance: many; d_gene: NA; CDR3aa: CASSFEGVTDTQYF; CDR3nt: TGTGCCAGCAGCTTTGAGGGGGTCACAGATACGCAGTATTTT
v_gene: TRBV20-1; j_gene: TRBJ2-5; abundance: NA; d_gene: NA; CDR3aa: CSAQFLGGRQETQYF; CDR3nt: TGCAGTGCCCAGTTTCTAGGGGGACGTCAAGAGACCCAGTACTTC
v_gene: TRBV20-1; j_gene: TRBJ1-2; abundance: many; d_gene: NA; CDR3aa: CSARVRQSYGYTF; CDR3nt: TGCAGTGCTAGGGTTAGACAGTCTTATGGCTACACCTTC
v_gene: TRBV7-3; j_gene: TRBJ2-3; abundance: many; d_gene: NA; CDR3aa: CASSLSTGEAAQYF; CDR3nt: TGTGCCAGCAGCTTAAGTACAGGGGAGGCGGCGCAGTATTTT
v_gene: TRBV11-2; j_gene: TRBJ2-6; abundance: many; d_gene: TRBD1; CDR3aa: CASSRQGTGANVLTF; CDR3nt: TGTGCCAGCAGTCGACAGGGGACCGGGGCCAACGTCCTGACTTTC
v_gene: TRBV28; j_gene: TRBJ1-1; abundance: few; d_gene: TRBD1; CDR3aa: CASSWTGTDTEAFF; CDR3nt: TGTGCCAGCAGTTGGACAGGTACGGACACTGAAGCTTTCTTT
v_gene: TRBV12-3/TRBV12-4; j_gene: TRBJ2-6; abundance: few; d_gene: NA; CDR3aa: CASSKGGGGANVLTF; CDR3nt: TGTGCCAGCAGCAAAGGGGGAGGTGGGGCCAACGTCCTGACTTTC
v_gene: TRBV7-9; j_gene: TRBJ2-3; abundance: many; d_gene: TRBD2; CDR3aa: CASIWGGGARDTQYF; CDR3nt: TGTGCCAGCATCTGGGGCGGGGGAGCCCGGGATACGCAGTATTTT
v_gene: TRBV11-2; j_gene: TRBJ2-5; abundance: many; d_gene: NA; CDR3aa: CASSFHRWDLVETQYF; CDR3nt: TGTGCCAGCAGCTTCCATAGGTGGGACTTGGTGGAGACCCAGTACTTC
v_gene: TRBV7-2; j_gene: TRBJ1-2; abundance: NA; d_gene: NA; CDR3aa: CASSRQVYGYTF; CDR3nt: TGTGCCAGCAGCCGACAGGTCTATGGCTACACCTTC
v_gene: TRBV7-2; j_gene: TRBJ2-3; abundance: few; d_gene: NA; CDR3aa: CASSLPRGLSDTQYF; CDR3nt: TGTGCCAGCAGCTTACCGCGGGGCCTCTCAGATACGCAGTATTTT
v_gene: TRBV5-1; j_gene: TRBJ2-3; abundance: many; d_gene: NA; CDR3aa: CASSAWGRSSTDTQYF; CDR3nt: TGCGCCAGCAGCGCCTGGGGACGGTCTAGCACAGATACGCAGTATTTT
v_gene: TRBV4-3; j_gene: TRBJ1-2; abundance: NA; d_gene: NA; CDR3aa: CASSQDFPGNYGYTF; CDR3nt: TGCGCCAGCAGCCAAGATTTTCCAGGGAACTATGGCTACACCTTC
v_gene: TRBV11-3; j_gene: TRBJ2-2; abundance: NA; d_gene: NA; CDR3aa: CASSLSQGSGELFF; CDR3nt: TGTGCCAGCAGCTTAAGTCAGGGCTCCGGGGAGCTGTTTTTT
v_gene: TRBV3-1; j_gene: TRBJ1-1; abundance: few; d_gene: TRBD1; CDR3aa: CASSQEGSGGYTEAFF; CDR3nt: TGTGCCAGCAGCCAAGAAGGCTCAGGGGGCTACACTGAAGCTTTCTTT
v_gene: TRBV12-3/TRBV12-4; j_gene: TRBJ1-2; abundance: few; d_gene: TRBD1; CDR3aa: CASIPPGTENYGYTF; CDR3nt: TGTGCCAGCATTCCTCCCGGGACAGAAAACTATGGCTACACCTTC
v_gene: TRBV7-9; j_gene: TRBJ1-2; abundance: few; d_gene: NA; CDR3aa: CASSLVVQGANYGYTF; CDR3nt: TGTGCCAGCAGCTTAGTAGTCCAGGGCGCTAACTATGGCTACACCTTC
v_gene: TRBV28; j_gene: TRBJ1-5; abundance: NA; d_gene: NA; CDR3aa: CASSGFQGMQPQHF; CDR3nt: TGTGCCAGCAGTGGGTTCCAGGGGATGCAGCCCCAGCATTTT
v_gene: TRBV5-1; j_gene: TRBJ2-1; abundance: few; d_gene: TRBD2; CDR3aa: CASSVKISGGVNSEQFF; CDR3nt: TGCGCCAGCAGCGTAAAAATCAGCGGGGGGGTAAACAGTGAGCAGTTCTTC
v_gene: TRBV20-1; j_gene: TRBJ2-1; abundance: few; d_gene: TRBD1; CDR3aa: CSASTGTGNEQFF; CDR3nt: TGCAGTGCTAGCACCGGGACAGGGAATGAGCAGTTCTTC
v_gene: TRBV2; j_gene: TRBJ2-1; abundance: many; d_gene: NA; CDR3aa: CASSSGPPPNNEQFF; CDR3nt: TGTGCCAGCAGTAGCGGGCCCCCCCCCAACAATGAGCAGTTCTTC
v_gene: TRBV20-1; j_gene: TRBJ2-5; abundance: many; d_gene: NA; CDR3aa: CSPYGEGETQYF; CDR3nt: TGCAGTCCTTACGGCGAAGGGGAGACCCAGTACTTC
v_gene: TRBV9; j_gene: TRBJ1-1; abundance: NA; d_gene: NA; CDR3aa: CASSAQDLGDTEAFF; CDR3nt: TGTGCCAGCAGCGCCCAGGATTTGGGGGACACTGAAGCTTTCTTT
v_gene: TRBV7-9; j_gene: TRBJ2-6; abundance: many; d_gene: NA; CDR3aa: CASPWGASGANVLTF; CDR3nt: TGTGCCAGCCCGTGGGGGGCCTCTGGGGCCAACGTCCTGACTTTC
v_gene: TRBV5-6; j_gene: TRBJ2-2; abundance: few; d_gene: NA; CDR3aa: CASSRRHTGELFF; CDR3nt: TGTGCCAGCAGCAGGAGACACACCGGGGAGCTGTTTTTT
v_gene: TRBV20-1; j_gene: TRBJ2-5; abundance: NA; d_gene: TRBD1; CDR3aa: CSAKDRVLPLETQYF; CDR3nt: TGCAGTGCTAAAGACAGGGTTCTGCCATTAGAGACCCAGTACTTC
v_gene: TRBV20-1; j_gene: TRBJ1-1; abundance: few; d_gene: TRBD1; CDR3aa: CSAGRNRGTEAFF; CDR3nt: TGCAGTGCGGGAAGAAACAGGGGAACTGAAGCTTTCTTT
v_gene: TRBV7-9; j_gene: TRBJ2-1; abundance: NA; d_gene: NA; CDR3aa: CASSLGSGGKNEQFF; CDR3nt: TGTGCCAGCAGCCTGGGGTCAGGGGGGAAGAATGAGCAGTTCTTC
v_gene: TRBV6-6; j_gene: TRBJ1-1; abundance: many; d_gene: NA; CDR3aa: CASSRDGTEAFF; CDR3nt: TGTGCCAGCAGTCGTGATGGCACTGAAGCTTTCTTT
v_gene: TRBV7-9; j_gene: TRBJ1-2; abundance: NA; d_gene: NA; CDR3aa: CASSSEGIHYGYTF; CDR3nt: TGTGCCAGCAGCTCGGAAGGGATCCACTATGGCTACACCTTC